Each of the 23 T cell receptor beta chains below was sequenced from the same sample in a study of T cells in women clearing cervical HPV infection. The repertoire was sequenced with immunoSEQ multiplex PCR; TCRdb's copy has only in-frame clones and lacks some. The sample table includes about 12,000 clones. The sample was blood buffy coat. These receptors originate from a woman between 18 and 70 years old with a cervical HPV16 infection that either progressed to CIN3+ or cleared (not recorded which).

Of note for this clone: The CDR3 extends 3 residues past the end of the read, so its final part is completed from the germline J gene. This same CDR3 is encoded by further DNA sequences in the sample. The chain couples TRBV18 to TRBJ2-1; 11 nucleotides agree with TRBD2. This CDR3 contains 14 residues. CDR1 and CDR2 (germline): KGHSH, LQKENI. Trimming took 3 bases from V and 8 from J; bases not matched to a gene: 3. CDR3 bases read: TGTGCCAGCTCACCTAGCGGGGGGGCATATGAG. Amino acids: CASSPSGGAYE. Given in full, the CDR3 is CASSPSGGAYEQFF.

As to this clone: The sequence runs out 3 residues before the end of the CDR3; the remainder is reconstructed from the germline J gene. The gene calls are TRBV27 and TRBJ2-7; D is unclear. Trimming shortened V by 3 bases and J by 0 bases, and 9 bases separated the two germline ends. The CDR3 contains 14 residues. Germline V CDR1 and CDR2: MNHEY, SMNVEV (reference sequence). CDR3 sequence reads: CASSLARSSYEQYF. CDR3 DNA (partial): TGTGCCAGCAGTTTGGCCAGGAGCTCCTACGAG.

Concerning this clone itself: Sequencing ends 3 residues short of the CDR3 end; the germline J gene provides the rest. This chain links TRBV7-9 with TRBJ2-7; possibly TRBD2 for D (7 bases). Trimming cost V 10 bases and J 2 bases, with 18 bases left between them. CDR3 size: 14 residues. The germline V gene has CDR1 SEHNR and CDR2 FQNEAQ (reference sequence). The covered CDR3 bases are TGTGCCACCCAAAGGGGGGGCCCACCCTACGAG. This sequence encodes CATQRGGPPYE. The entire CDR3 protein is CATQRGGPPYEQYF.

Of note for this clone: Coverage ceases 3 residues before the CDR3 finishes, and the germline J gene fills in the end. This chain connects TRBV9 to TRBJ2-3; TRBD2 matches at 10 bases. CDR3 length equals 16 residues. The germline V gene has CDR1 SGDLS and CDR2 YYNGEE. CDR3 loop: CASSPPSGGVRETQYF. CDR3 DNA, as far as it was read: TGTGCCAGCAGCCCCCCCAGCGGGGGGGTCCGGGAGACG.

For this clone: Sequencing ends 3 residues short of the CDR3 end; the germline J gene provides the rest. This sequence joins TRBV7-9 and TRBJ2-7; D might be TRBD1 (6 bases). From germline, CDR1 is SEHNR and CDR2 FQNEAQ (reference sequence). Trimming took off 1 base at V and 3 bases at J, with 7 bases between the two ends. The CDR3 has 13 residues. Partial CDR3 DNA: TGTGCCAGCAGCTTAGAGGACAGCTACGAG. This encodes CASSLEDSYE. The whole CDR3 reads CASSLEDSYEQYF. Combining the CDR3 with reference TRBV7-9 and TRBJ2-7 gives the whole variable domain DTGVSQNPRHKITKRGQNVTFRCDPISEHNRLYWYRQTLGQGPEFLTYFQNEAQLEKSRLLSDRFSAERPKGSFSTLEIQRTEQGDSAMYLCASSLEDSYEQYFGPGTRLTVT.

Points on this clone: The read ends 3 residues shy of where the CDR3 ends; the end is completed using the germline J gene. V is TRBV7-9 and J is TRBJ1-5, with a weak D call TRBD1 (5 bases). The V end lost 0 bases, the J end lost 2 bases, and 5 bases lay between the germline ends. This CDR3 comprises 14 residues. Germline lookup yields CDR1 SEHNR and CDR2 FQNEAQ (reference sequence). CDR3 residues: CASSLAGGNQPQHF. CDR3 DNA (partial): TGTGCCAGCAGCTTAGCAGGGGGCAATCAGCCC. The variable domain in full, completed from reference TRBV7-9 and TRBJ1-5, reads DTGVSQNPRHKITKRGQNVTFRCDPISEHNRLYWYRQTLGQGPEFLTYFQNEAQLEKSRLLSDRFSAERPKGSFSTLEIQRTEQGDSAMYLCASSLAGGNQPQHFGDGTRLSIL.

Remarks on this clone: The read falls 3 residues short of the CDR3 end, and the missing part is taken from the germline J gene. The chain uses TRBV2 and TRBJ2-2; TRBD1 matches at 8 bases. J lost 4 bases, V lost 0 bases, and 7 bases had no gene match. The CDR3 is made up of 17 amino acids. Germline V lookup: CDR1 SNHLY, CDR2 FYNNEI. The CDR3 protein is CASSEAVGDRPTGELFF. The sequenced part of the CDR3 DNA is TGTGCCAGCAGTGAAGCTGTGGGGGACAGGCCCACCGGGGAG.

Of note for this clone: Read data end 3 residues before the CDR3 end; the end is taken from the germline J gene. The rearrangement links TRBV3-1 (or the pseudogene TRBV3-2) to TRBJ2-3; the match to TRBD2 covers 12 bases. Trimming cost V 4 bases and J 2 bases; bases outside gene matches: 7. CDR3 length equals 17 residues. Germline V lookup: CDR1 LGHDT, CDR2 YNNKEL (reference sequence). CDR3: CASSLSGLAGNTDTQYF. CDR3 DNA (partial): TGTGCCAGCAGCCTCTCCGGACTAGCGGGGAACACAGATACG.

A note on this clone: The read terminates 3 residues before the CDR3 end, so the remaining end is supplied by the germline J gene. The chain uses TRBV7-9 and TRBJ1-2, with 7 positions matching TRBD1. This CDR3 contains 14 residues. Germline CDR1 SEHNR, CDR2 FQNEAQ (reference sequence). CDR3 residues: CASSMRGQLSDYTF. CDR3 DNA, as far as it was read: TGTGCCAGCAGCATGAGGGGACAGTTGAGCGAC.

With regard to this clone: The CDR3 goes on 3 residues after the read ends, and that part is filled in from the germline J gene. The chain employs TRBV10-2 and TRBJ1-4; 7 positions match TRBD1. The V gene's germline CDR1 is WSHSY and CDR2 SAAADI. This CDR3 is 14 amino acids long. The V gene end was trimmed by 6 bases and the J gene end by 3 bases; junction bases not matched to a gene: 4. The part of the CDR3 DNA that was read is TGCGCCAGCAGATTGGACAGGTCTAATGAAAAA. As protein: CASRLDRSNEK. The entire CDR3 protein is CASRLDRSNEKLFF.

Notes on this clone: With the read ending 3 residues before the CDR3 end, the germline J gene is used to fill in that end. The chain recombines TRBV7-2 with TRBJ2-5; 14 positions agree with TRBD2. Losses at the gene ends were 5 bases for V and 3 bases for J; bases not matched to a gene: 2. CDR1 and CDR2 from the germline V gene are SGHTA and FQGNSA. The CDR3 has 15 residues. CDR3 DNA (partial): TGTGCCAGCAGCCGGACTAGCGGGGGGAAAGAGACC. It encodes CASSRTSGGKET. The whole CDR3 is CASSRTSGGKETQYF.

Details on this clone: The read falls 3 residues short of the CDR3 end, and the missing part is taken from the germline J gene. The chain has TRBV2 and TRBJ1-1, with 9 bases aligning to TRBD1. The germline CDR1 and CDR2 sequences are SNHLY and FYNNEI. The CDR3 length is 15 residues. J lost 4 bases, V lost 4 bases, and 7 bases had no gene match. CDR3 residues: CASSVGQGRVTEAFF. The covered CDR3 bases are TGTGCCAGCAGTGTCGGACAGGGGAGGGTCACTGAA.

To note about this clone: The observed sequence ends 3 residues before the CDR3 terminus, with the missing tail filled in from the germline J gene. The chain recombines TRBV20-1 with TRBJ2-6; D may be TRBD2 (6 bases). This CDR3 spans 17 amino acids. Germline assignment: CDR1 DFQATT and CDR2 SNEGSKA (reference sequence). The V and J ends lost 5 bases and 2 bases respectively, with 19 bases between them. Incomplete CDR3 DNA: TGCAGTGCTCCCCGGCGGGGTCAGGGCCCTGGGGCCAACGTC. This codes for CSAPRRGQGPGANV. Given in full, the CDR3 is CSAPRRGQGPGANVLTF.

In the case of this clone: The CDR3 end is not reached by the read, which stops 3 residues before it; the germline J gene fills it in. V is TRBV19 and J is TRBJ2-4; D tentatively fits TRBD1 or TRBD2 (5 bases each). This CDR3 comprises 18 residues. Germline V CDR1 and CDR2: LNHDA, SQIVND (reference sequence). CDR3 DNA (partial): TGTGCCAGTAGTATTGAGGGGCGCCCCGCAATTAATAACTATGGT. It is translated as CASSIEGRPAINNYG. The full CDR3 sequence reads CASSIEGRPAINNYGQYF.

Details on this clone: The read ends 3 residues before the CDR3 terminus; that terminus is restored from the germline J gene. The chain uses TRBV20-1 and TRBJ1-5; D not certain. Germline V CDR1 and CDR2: DFQATT, SNEGSKA (reference sequence). The CDR3 is made up of 12 amino acids. The V and J ends lost 6 bases and 4 bases respectively, with 10 bases between them. CDR3 bases read: TGCAGTGCCAAGTCAGGAAATCAGCCC. This gives the protein CSAKSGNQP. The complete CDR3 reads CSAKSGNQPQHF.

With regard to this clone: The CDR3 extends 3 residues past the end of the read, so its final part is completed from the germline J gene. The V gene is TRBV19, the J gene TRBJ2-2; the D gene is possibly TRBD1 (5 bases). Germline V gene lookup returns CDR1 LNHDA and CDR2 SQIVND (reference sequence). The CDR3 length is 14 residues. The CDR3 bases that were read are TGTGCCAGTGGAATCCAGGGAACTAATGAAAAG. Amino acid sequence: CASGIQGTNEK. The full CDR3 protein is CASGIQGTNEKLFF.

In the case of this clone: From the germline J gene comes the end of the CDR3, since the read stops 3 residues before it. This chain joins TRBV30 and TRBJ2-3, with 8 bases matching TRBD1. This CDR3 spans 15 amino acids. Germline assignment: CDR1 GTSNPN and CDR2 SVGIG (reference sequence). CDR3 bases read: TGTGCCTGGAGGATAGGGGGGACAGGCGGACAGCCG. It codes for CAWRIGGTGGQP. The full CDR3 protein reads CAWRIGGTGGQPQYF.

Comment on this clone: The CDR3 goes on 3 residues after the read ends, and that part is filled in from the germline J gene. The chain recombines TRBV20-1 with TRBJ2-5; possibly TRBD2 for D (6 bases). V was clipped by 0 bases and J by 1 base, with 15 bases between them. The CDR3 has 16 amino acids. Germline values: CDR1 DFQATT, CDR2 SNEGSKA (reference sequence). Incomplete CDR3 DNA: TGCAGTGCTAGAGATCTTGGGTGGGGGGTCCAAGAGACC. Amino acid sequence: CSARDLGWGVQET. The entire CDR3 protein reads CSARDLGWGVQETQYF.

In the case of this clone: The CDR3 end is not reached by the read, which stops 3 residues before it; the germline J gene fills it in. The chain links TRBV19 to TRBJ2-4; D gene ambiguous. The CDR3 spans 14 residues. Per the germline V gene, CDR1 is LNHDA and CDR2 is SQIVND (reference sequence). Incomplete CDR3 DNA: TGTGCCAGTAGTATGCCACAGTACGGTTATGGT. It is translated as CASSMPQYGYG. The full CDR3 reads CASSMPQYGYGQYF.

In regard to this clone: Read sequence stops 3 residues before the CDR3 end, and the germline J gene provides the missing end. The rearrangement joins TRBV5-1 to TRBJ2-3; 13 bases line up with TRBD2. Germline values: CDR1 SGHRS, CDR2 YFSETQ. V was pared by 3 bases and J by 0 bases, with 13 bases of the junction left unmatched. The CDR3 runs 20 residues. CDR3 DNA, as far as it was read: TGCGCCAGCAGCTCGTCCGGGACTAGCGGGGACCTTCTTAGCACAGATACG. Protein sequence: CASSSSGTSGDLLSTDT. The full CDR3 protein reads CASSSSGTSGDLLSTDTQYF.

Concerning this clone itself: Read coverage stops 3 residues before the CDR3 terminus; the germline J gene supplies the remainder. The J gene is TRBJ2-5, the V gene TRBV10-3; 11 nucleotides line up with TRBD2. J lost 1 base, V lost 4 bases, and 11 bases had no gene match. Germline CDR1 and CDR2: ENHRY and SYGVKD. This CDR3 contains 18 residues. Partial CDR3 DNA: TGTGCCATCAGTGGTGGACAGATGACTAGCGGGGTCCAAGAGACC. Amino acids: CAISGGQMTSGVQET. The whole CDR3 protein is CAISGGQMTSGVQETQYF.

On this clone: The CDR3 extends 3 residues past the end of the read, so its final part is completed from the germline J gene. The chain links TRBV18 to TRBJ1-2, with D possibly being TRBD1 (5 bases). Trimming removed 2 bases at V and 4 bases at J, with 14 bases between. Germline CDR1 reads KGHSH; CDR2 reads LQKENI. The CDR3 is made up of 15 amino acids. The chain's CDR3 is CASSPDQGGGYGYTF. The sequenced part of the CDR3 DNA is TGTGCCAGCTCACCAGATCAGGGTGGTGGCTATGGC.

In regard to this clone: The sequence runs out 3 residues before the end of the CDR3; the remainder is reconstructed from the germline J gene. The rearrangement joins TRBV20-1 to TRBJ2-3, with TRBD2 matching over 9 bases. After removal of 2 bases from V and 1 base from J, the junction contained 4 bases not matched to a gene. The length of the CDR3 is 15 residues. Germline V gene sequence: CDR1 DFQATT, CDR2 SNEGSKA (reference sequence). The CDR3 here is CSARSSSGGTDTQYF. The covered CDR3 bases are TGCAGTGCTAGATCGTCTAGCGGGGGCACAGATACG.